The rows below give T cell receptor beta chains drawn from one sample of a study of blood T cell repertoires in COVID-19. Using immunoSEQ multiplex PCR, the repertoire was profiled, and TCRdb retains in-frame clones only, with some absent. The table records about 260,000 clones, approximately 90% of them present only once. The sequencing sample was made of PBMCs or T cells enriched from blood (not recorded which). Receptor source: a woman aged 35 to 49 with acute COVID-19. Both conserved end residues are part of each CDR3.

TRBJ1-1 | TRBV2 | CASSELGTANTEAFF
TRBJ2-5 | TRBV29-1 | CSVEDRGYF
TRBJ2-5 | TRBV30 | CAWSVQGFVETQYF
TRBJ1-1 | TRBV10-1 | CASSLGQGEAFF
TRBJ2-7 | TRBV5-4 | CASSLAGTSSYEQYF
TRBJ1-1 | TRBV11-2 | CASSFPGTTNTEAFF
TRBJ1-5 | TRBV19 | CASRKQGLASQPQHF
TRBJ2-3 | TRBV2 | CASSDQRTGYRDTQYF
TRBJ2-1 | TRBV3-1/TRBV3-2 | CASSQGAEQFF
TRBJ2-2 | TRBV6-2/TRBV6-3 | CASSYPSGRGPGGELFF
TRBJ2-1 | TRBV25-1 | CASSDLGLAGYDNEQFF
TRBJ2-1 | TRBV5-1 | CASSRTSGRLTSNEQFF
TRBJ2-5 | TRBV11-2 | CASSLGGLPQETQYF
TRBJ2-1 | TRBV19 | CASSIDGIAYNEQFF
TRBJ1-1 | TRBV6-1 | CASSEVEFAF
TRBJ1-5 | TRBV4-1 | CASSQGGYSNQPQHF
TRBJ1-5 | TRBV6-2/TRBV6-3 | CASSYNRGIVQPQHF
TRBJ1-2 | TRBV23-1 | CASSQSKLTESYGYTF
TRBJ1-2 | TRBV5-1 | CASRPDIDGYTF
TRBJ1-2 | TRBV2 | CASSDAMLAYGYTF
TRBJ2-3 | TRBV19 | CASRGGQGGTDTQYF